The 15 T cell receptor beta chains given below trace back to one sample, sequenced in a study of OX40 agonist ivuxolimab in advanced cancers. Sequencing was performed with immunoSEQ multiplex PCR; in TCRdb, only in-frame clones are kept and a portion is missing. The table shows fewer than 40,000 clones, with around 80% occurring only once. The sequencing used CD4+ or CD8+ T cells sorted from blood, collected in a trial of the OX40 agonist ivuxolimab. The source of these receptors is an adult with an advanced solid tumor such as melanoma, head and neck, liver or kidney cancer.

The V and J genes are TRBV5-6 and TRBJ2-2; no clear D gene. The CDR3 is 12 amino acids. The germline V gene encodes CDR1 SGHDT and CDR2 YYEEEE. V lost 0 bases and J 4 bases, leaving 1 base between the germline ends. This CDR3 reads CASSLATGELFF. The CDR3 DNA reads TGTGCCAGCAGCTTGGCCACCGGGGAGCTGTTTTTT.

This clone was seen once. The chain combines TRBV18 with TRBJ2-1; D possibly corresponds to TRBD1 (6 bases). The CDR3 length is 14 residues. The ends were cut back, 3 bases at V and 7 bases at J, with 13 bases in the middle. Per germline, CDR1 KGHSH and CDR2 LQKENI. CDR3: CASSPMTGTNEQFF. As DNA, the CDR3 is TGTGCCAGCTCACCCATGACAGGAACTAATGAGCAGTTCTTC.

The chain combines TRBV6-5 with TRBJ2-7; TRBD2 matches 9 bases. CDR3 size: 15 residues. Germline V gene lookup returns CDR1 MNHEY and CDR2 SVGAGI. V lost 2 bases, J lost 2 bases, and 4 bases stayed unmatched. The CDR3 region is CASSYRLAGTYEQYF. The CDR3, as DNA: TGTGCCAGCAGTTACCGGCTAGCGGGGACCTACGAGCAGTACTTC.

V is TRBV7-2 and J is TRBJ2-1; 8 nucleotides match TRBD1. Germline assignment: CDR1 SGHTA and CDR2 FQGNSA. V dropped 3 bases and J dropped 0; count of bases not matched to a gene: 10. This CDR3 is 18 amino acids long. The CDR3 loop reads CASSFQGAIWDSYNEQFF. CDR3 bases: TGTGCCAGCAGCTTCCAGGGGGCTATTTGGGACTCCTACAATGAGCAGTTCTTC.

The chain combines TRBV15 with TRBJ2-3, with 8 bases matching TRBD1. This CDR3 spans 19 amino acids. Unmatched junction bases numbered 14, after V lost 1 base and J lost 2 bases. The V gene's germline CDR1 is LNHNV and CDR2 YYDKDF (reference sequence). The CDR3 sequence: CATSRVWTGQVHHTDTQYF. The CDR3 DNA reads as TGTGCCACCAGCAGAGTATGGACGGGACAGGTCCACCACACAGATACGCAGTATTTT.

This chain uses TRBV19 with TRBJ1-5, with TRBD1 matching over 7 bases. Germline CDR1 LNHDA, CDR2 SQIVND (reference sequence). This CDR3 contains 15 residues. V dropped 4 bases and J dropped 5; count of bases not matched to a gene: 8. The DNA of the CDR3 is TGTGCCAGTAGTAGCAGACAGGGCCTTGATCAGCCCCAGCATTTT. The encoded protein is CASSSRQGLDQPQHF.

V gene TRBV7-9 combines with J gene TRBJ2-3; D might be TRBD1 or TRBD2, each matching 5 bases. The CDR3 sequence is 16 residues long. The germline CDR1 and CDR2 sequences are SEHNR and FQNEAQ (reference sequence). Trimming stripped 3 bases from V and 0 bases from J, with 13 bases between. CDR3 sequence reads: CASSLLGPFSTDTQYF. The CDR3 nucleotides are TGTGCCAGCAGCTTGTTGGGACCGTTTAGCACAGATACGCAGTATTTT.

This rearrangement joins TRBV2 to TRBJ2-3, with 7 nucleotides matching TRBD2. Per germline, CDR1 SNHLY and CDR2 FYNNEI. The V gene end was trimmed by 9 bases and the J gene end by 3 bases; junction bases not matched to a gene: 6. There are 13 residues in the CDR3. The CDR3 loop reads CARELALTDTQYF. CDR3 bases: TGTGCCAGGGAACTAGCGCTAACAGATACGCAGTATTTT.

The V call is TRBV18, the J call TRBJ2-7; TRBD1 matches at 7 bases. This CDR3 is built from 14 residues. Germline loops: CDR1 KGHSH, CDR2 LQKENI. Losses at the gene ends were 4 bases for V and 2 bases for J; bases not matched to a gene: 5. CDR3 sequence: CASSQSTGPYEQYF. The CDR3 DNA reads TGTGCCAGCTCACAATCGACAGGGCCCTACGAGCAGTACTTC.

V gene TRBV11-3 combines with J gene TRBJ2-7; no reliable D call. Trimming removed 5 bases from V and 6 bases from J, with 14 bases in between. The CDR3 spans 13 residues. CDR1 is SGHNT, CDR2 YENEEA, per germline. The CDR3 loop is CASSPGSRSEQYF. The CDR3 DNA sequence: TGTGCCAGCAGCCCCGGTAGCAGGAGCGAGCAGTACTTC.

V is TRBV19 and J is TRBJ1-4; possibly TRBD1 for D (6 bases). V lost 8 bases to trimming and J lost 8 bases, with 21 bases between them. The germline V gene has CDR1 LNHDA and CDR2 SQIVND (reference sequence). The CDR3 is made up of 15 amino acids. CDR3 sequence reads: CASRRPDSRGEKLFF. The CDR3 DNA reads TGTGCCAGTCGCCGGCCGGACAGCCGAGGCGAAAAACTGTTTTTT.

This clone was observed a single time. The V call is TRBV28, the J call TRBJ2-2, with 13 nucleotides matching TRBD2. CDR3 length equals 17 residues. Germline CDR1 and CDR2: MDHEN and SYDVKM. The V gene end was trimmed by 6 bases and the J gene end by 4 bases; junction bases not matched to a gene: 8. Here the CDR3 DNA reads TGTGCCAGCAGGGCCGGGGGACTAGCGGGAACCACCGGGGAGCTGTTTTTT. Translated: CASRAGGLAGTTGELFF.

This clone was counted a single time. The V gene is TRBV20-1, the J gene TRBJ1-2; D call uncertain. The V end was cut by 3 bases, the J end by 7 bases, with 9 bases between. The CDR3 is made up of 11 amino acids. Germline loops: CDR1 DFQATT, CDR2 SNEGSKA (reference sequence). The CDR3 bases are TGCAGTGCTAGTCGGTGGGCTGGCTACACCTTC. Amino acids: CSASRWAGYTF.

The CDR3 loop is CASSLDHGREYF. In nucleotides, the CDR3 is TGTGCCAGCAGCTTAGACCATGGGCGCGAGTACTTC. The V call is TRBV7-9, the J call TRBJ2-7; no firm D call. The germline gives CDR1 SEHNR, CDR2 FQNEAQ (reference sequence). CDR3 length: 12 amino acids. Trimming removed 1 base from V and 11 bases from J, with 12 bases in between.

V is TRBV6-6 and J is TRBJ1-2; no reliable D call. CDR1 and CDR2 (germline): MNHNY, SVGAGI (reference sequence). This CDR3 spans 11 amino acids. V gave up 5 bases and J gave up 5 bases, with 6 bases separating them. DNA for the CDR3: TGTGCCAGCAGTACGGAGTATGGCTACACCTTC. Its translation: CASSTEYGYTF.